These 5 T cell receptor beta chains share one sample of origin, sequenced in a study of graft-versus-host responses after intestinal transplantation. Antigens for these TCRs are unknown. The table came from immunoSEQ multiplex PCR; TCRdb's copy has only in-frame clones and leaves some out. Of tens of thousands of clones in the sample, about 94% were seen once. Sequencing was performed on unstimulated CD4+ T cells sorted from spleen or lymph node cells, taken before transplant. These receptors were taken from a human donor who was the organ donor for an intestinal transplant.

The CDR3 loop reads CASSLGSLNTEAFF. DNA for the CDR3: TGTGCCAGCAGCTTGGGCAGCCTGAACACTGAAGCTTTCTTT. This chain connects TRBV7-9 to TRBJ1-1; D gene ambiguous. Trimming left V 3 bases short and J 0 bases short, with 8 bases between. Germline V gives CDR1 SEHNR, CDR2 FQNEAQ (reference sequence). The CDR3 runs 14 residues.

This clone came up a few times. This rearrangement joins TRBV2 to TRBJ2-7; 9 bases agree with TRBD1. Germline V lookup: CDR1 SNHLY, CDR2 FYNNEI. The CDR3 sequence is 14 residues long. V lost 10 bases and J lost 4; bases outside the gene matches: 11. CDR3 amino acids: CATSPLQGAYEQYF. The DNA for the CDR3 is TGTGCCACCTCACCGCTACAGGGGGCTTACGAGCAGTACTTC.

The CDR3 spells CASSPIQGTGNTIYF. The CDR3 nucleotides read TGTGCCAGCTCACCAATACAGGGAACTGGAAACACCATATATTTT. This chain links TRBV18 with TRBJ1-3, with D possibly TRBD1 on 6 matching bases. Germline CDR1 is KGHSH and CDR2 is LQKENI. The CDR3 is made up of 15 amino acids. Trimming removed 2 bases at V and 2 bases at J, with 10 bases between.

The chain uses TRBV7-9 and TRBJ1-1; no clear D gene. CDR3 length equals 14 residues. Per germline, CDR1 SEHNR and CDR2 FQNEAQ (reference sequence). V dropped 2 bases and J dropped 1 base, with 8 bases sitting between them. CDR3: CASSLTSPNTEAFF. The CDR3 nucleotides are TGTGCCAGCAGCTTAACCAGTCCGAACACTGAAGCTTTCTTT.

This rearrangement joins TRBV6-6 to TRBJ2-5, with D maybe TRBD1 (6 bases). V lost 8 bases and J lost 5, with 15 bases in between. The germline V gene encodes CDR1 MNHNY and CDR2 SVGAGI (reference sequence). This CDR3 region has 13 residues. CDR3 nucleotide sequence: TGTGCCAGCCGGAACATCAGGGGCGAGACCCAGTACTTC. This codes for CASRNIRGETQYF.